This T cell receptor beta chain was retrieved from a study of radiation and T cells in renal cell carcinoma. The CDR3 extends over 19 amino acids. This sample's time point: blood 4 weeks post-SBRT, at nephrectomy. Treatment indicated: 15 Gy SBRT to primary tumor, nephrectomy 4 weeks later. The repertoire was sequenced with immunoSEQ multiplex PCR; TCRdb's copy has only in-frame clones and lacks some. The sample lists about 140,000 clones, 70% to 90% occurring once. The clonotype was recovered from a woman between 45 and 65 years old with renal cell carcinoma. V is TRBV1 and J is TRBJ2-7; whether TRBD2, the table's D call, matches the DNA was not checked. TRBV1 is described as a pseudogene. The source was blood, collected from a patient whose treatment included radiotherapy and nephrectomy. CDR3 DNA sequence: TGCACCAGCAGCCAAGATTCGGTTGCACCAGCGCCGGGGGCCTACGAGCAGTACTTC. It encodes CTSSQDSVAPAPGAYEQYF.